The text below deals with one TCR beta chain. The data were taken from a study of blood T cell repertoires in COVID-19. Study in general: Samples of COVID-19 (acute and convalescent) were obtained from the United States, Italy and Spain. PBMCs, B-cell-depleted T cells, or T cells provided the cDNA or gDNA that made up the material.

In the authors' workflow: Counts of nucleated cells, estimated from reference gene primer amplification, were obtained. Data came from immunoSEQ multiplex PCR; TCRdb stores just in-frame clones and leaves some out. V, J and clone size reflect that table, while D and trimming were determined from the DNA. The sample includes about 120,000 clones, around 90% seen only once; the top ten take 3.8%. Germline-derived CDR1 and CDR2 are MNHEY and SMNVEV (reference sequence). The length of the CDR3 is 13 residues. Trimming took off 1 base at V and 5 bases at J, with 8 bases between the two ends. The sample taken for sequencing was peripheral blood. The J gene is TRBJ2-5, the V gene TRBV27, with no clear D. The source is a woman between 55 and 75 years old with COVID-19, enrolled during active disease. The CDR3 DNA is TGTGCCAGCAGTTTATTCGAGAGGGAGACCCAGTACTTC. This codes for CASSLFERETQYF.